This T cell receptor (beta chain) was captured by sequencing in a study of Graves' ophthalmopathy and Graves' hyperthyroidism. Researchers turned away patients with other autoimmune diseases, uncontrolled infections, pregnancy or lactation. The PBMCs had their origin in 7.5 to 10 ml of fresh peripheral blood. RNA transcripts were the template, and TCR beta CDR3 regions were amplified from them. First-round RT-PCR used HTBI primers; second-round multiplex PCR followed. TCRdb reanalysed the multiplex PCR reads using MiXCR and keeps one entry per CDR3 protein. The sample lists some 360,000 distinct CDR3 sequences, 17% occurring once. This CDR3 spans 15 amino acids. V lost 6 bases, J lost 1 base, and 15 bases lay in between. Germline V CDR1 and CDR2: MNHEY, SVGAGI.

The receptor's source is an adult woman with stable Graves' hyperthyroidism. The rearrangement joins TRBV6-5 to TRBJ1-1; D remains ambiguous. The sequenced sample was peripheral blood. The CDR3 DNA follows: TGTGCCAGCAGGTCTCGCGGAAGACCGAACACTGAAGCTTTCTTT. Translation: CASRSRGRPNTEAFF.